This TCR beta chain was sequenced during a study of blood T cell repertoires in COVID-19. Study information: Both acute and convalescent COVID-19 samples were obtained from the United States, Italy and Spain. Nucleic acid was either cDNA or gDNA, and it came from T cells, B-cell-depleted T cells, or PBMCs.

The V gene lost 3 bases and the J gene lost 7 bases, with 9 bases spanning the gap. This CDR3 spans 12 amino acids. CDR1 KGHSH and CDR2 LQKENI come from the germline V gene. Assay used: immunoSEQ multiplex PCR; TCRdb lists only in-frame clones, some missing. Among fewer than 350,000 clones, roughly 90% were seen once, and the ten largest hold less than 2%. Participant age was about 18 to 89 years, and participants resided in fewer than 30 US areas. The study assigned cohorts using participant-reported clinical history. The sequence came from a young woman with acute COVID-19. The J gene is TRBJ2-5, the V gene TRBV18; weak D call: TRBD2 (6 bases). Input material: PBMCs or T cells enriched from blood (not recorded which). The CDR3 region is CASSPLEGTQYF. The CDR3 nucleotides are TGTGCCAGCTCACCTTTGGAGGGGACCCAGTACTTC. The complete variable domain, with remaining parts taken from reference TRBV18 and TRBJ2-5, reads NAGVMQNPRHLVRRRGQEARLRCSPMKGHSHVYWYRQLPEEGLKFMVYLQKENIIDESGMPKERFSAEFPKEGPSILRIQQVVRGDSAAYFCASSPLEGTQYFGPGTRLLVL.